Given below is one T cell receptor beta chain in context. As yet, its antigen is unknown. CDR3 size: 12 residues. CDR1 and CDR2 from the germline V gene are MDHEN and SYDVKM. This entry is derived from a study of CXCR3-negative and CXCR3-positive naive CD8 T cells. Points from the study as a whole: Naive cells used TRBV-TRBJ genes in much the same way whether CXCR3-negative or CXCR3-positive; memory cells did not. The study found comparably high diversity in both naive subsets and much lower diversity in memory CD8+ cells.

CD45RO-CCR7+CD27+CD95- was the phenotype of naive CD8+ T cells. Carrying UMI labels, the TRB cDNA libraries were prepared through 5' RACE. TCRdb re-called the 5' RACE reads and shows each CDR3 protein once, DNA omitted. The sample spans some 39,000 distinct CDR3 sequences; the ten largest clones claim roughly 1.4%. Sequencing used naive CXCR3- CD8+ T cells from blood. Subset indicated: CD45RO-CCR7+CD27+CD95- naive CD8+ T cells lacking CXCR3 (TNR3-). The TCR sequence derives from a human donor in good health. Some clones in this sample may be carry-over from other donors' samples. The chain has TRBV28 and TRBJ2-1; TCRdb selects TRBD1, and the lack of DNA leaves this call unchecked. The CDR3 sequence is CASSNRGGEQFF.